This passage covers 10 T cell receptor beta chains from one sample sequenced in a study of a mutant IDH1 vaccine in newly diagnosed glioma. Only in-frame clones appear in the TCRdb table, and some are missing; sequencing was by immunoSEQ multiplex PCR. Of roughly 70,000 clones listed, 70% to 85% are singletons. The antigens for these receptors are not known. Indicated time point: week 11, during vaccination. With topical imiquimod, each dose of the vaccine consisted of 300 ug of mutant IDH1 20-mer peptide. The sequences come from PBMCs, collected from a glioma patient whose treatment included an IDH1 peptide vaccine. The receptors here all came from a woman aged 45-65 years with glioma.

This chain links TRBV6-6 with TRBJ2-7; a possible D gene is TRBD1 (6 bases). V was cut by 5 bases and J by 0 bases, with 11 bases left in between. The length of the CDR3 is 14 residues. CDR1 and CDR2 from the germline V gene are MNHNY and SVGAGI (reference sequence). CDR3 coding DNA: TGTGCCAGCAGTAAGGACAGTGGCTCCTACGAGCAGTACTTC. It is translated as CASSKDSGSYEQYF.

The chain joins TRBV5-1 to TRBJ2-4; D perhaps matches TRBD2 (5 bases). V lost 2 bases and J 5 bases, leaving 8 bases between the germline ends. The CDR3 extends over 13 amino acids. CDR1 is SGHRS, CDR2 YFSETQ, per germline. CDR3 protein: CASSFEGQNIQYF. CDR3 nucleotide sequence: TGCGCCAGCAGCTTCGAGGGCCAAAACATTCAGTACTTC.

The V gene is TRBV29-1, the J gene TRBJ1-3; D call uncertain. V was clipped by 7 bases and J by 15 bases, with 13 bases between them. Germline lookup yields CDR1 SQVTM and CDR2 ANQGSEA. The CDR3 spans 9 residues. The CDR3 reads CSESRPKYF. The DNA of the CDR3 is TGCAGCGAAAGTAGGCCAAAATATTTT.

The chain carries TRBV6-5 and TRBJ2-1; TRBD2 agrees at 8 bases. J was trimmed by 15 bases and V by 2 bases; bases with no gene match: 15. Germline CDR1 and CDR2: MNHEY and SVGAGI. This CDR3 comprises 15 residues. CDR3 region: CASSYPLKGLAVAFF. In nucleotides, the CDR3 is TGTGCCAGCAGTTACCCATTGAAAGGACTAGCCGTGGCGTTCTTC.

The chain couples TRBV2 to TRBJ1-1; no definite D call. CDR1 and CDR2 from the germline V gene are SNHLY and FYNNEI. The V gene lost 4 bases and the J gene lost 11 bases, with 20 bases spanning the gap. CDR3 length: 14 amino acids. The CDR3 coding sequence is TGTGCCAGCAGTGCCGGGAAGACGGTTAATGAGGCTTTCTTT. It translates to CASSAGKTVNEAFF.

The chain links TRBV27 to TRBJ2-7; D possibly matches TRBD1 or TRBD2 (5 bases each). Between the trimmed V and J ends, which lost 0 bases and 7 bases, there was a span of 13 bases. The length of the CDR3 is 14 residues. Germline V gene data show CDR1 as MNHEY and CDR2 as SMNVEV (reference sequence). CDR3 loop: CASSLSWGIGEQYF. CDR3 DNA sequence: TGTGCCAGCAGTTTATCGTGGGGGATCGGGGAGCAGTACTTC.

The chain recombines TRBV6-1 with TRBJ2-7; tentative D call: TRBD1 (8 bases). Germline assignment: CDR1 MNHNS and CDR2 SASEGT. V gave up 3 bases and J gave up 2 bases, with 26 bases separating them. The CDR3 loop spans 19 amino acids. CDR3 loop: CASSEGLSYRDRRTYEQYF. CDR3 DNA: TGTGCCAGCAGTGAGGGACTAAGCTATCGGGACAGGCGAACCTACGAGCAGTACTTC.

The sample holds a few counts of this clone. This chain links TRBV7-9 with TRBJ2-3; no clear D gene. The germline gives CDR1 SEHNR, CDR2 FQNEAQ (reference sequence). V lost 4 bases and J lost 6, with 20 bases in between. The CDR3 is 16 amino acids. As DNA, the CDR3 is TGTGCCAGCAGCTCAGGATCGTCGCAGTATAAGGATACGCAGTATTTT. Protein product: CASSSGSSQYKDTQYF.

This chain uses TRBV11-2 with TRBJ2-5; possible D gene TRBD2, 7 bases. Per the germline V gene, CDR1 is SGHAT and CDR2 is FQNNGV. The CDR3 extends over 14 amino acids. Trimming cost V 4 bases and J 4 bases, with 13 bases left between them. CDR3 sequence reads: CASSSPGGRETQYF. Here the CDR3 DNA reads TGTGCCAGCAGCTCCCCGGGGGGCAGAGAGACCCAGTACTTC. The whole variable domain, remainder taken from reference TRBV11-2 and TRBJ2-5, is EAGVAQSPRYKIIEKRQSVAFWCNPISGHATLYWYQQILGQGPKLLIQFQNNGVVDDSQLPKDRFSAERLKGVDSTLKIQPAKLEDSAVYLCASSSPGGRETQYFGPGTRLLVL.

The V call is TRBV6-5, the J call TRBJ1-3; the match to TRBD1 covers 7 bases. Trimming at V came to 0 bases and at J to 2 bases, leaving 4 bases not matched to a gene. Germline CDR1 is MNHEY and CDR2 is SVGAGI. The CDR3 length is 16 residues. CDR3 sequence: CASSYSGQGAGNTIYF. The CDR3 DNA follows: TGTGCCAGCAGTTACTCAGGGCAGGGGGCTGGAAACACCATATATTTT.